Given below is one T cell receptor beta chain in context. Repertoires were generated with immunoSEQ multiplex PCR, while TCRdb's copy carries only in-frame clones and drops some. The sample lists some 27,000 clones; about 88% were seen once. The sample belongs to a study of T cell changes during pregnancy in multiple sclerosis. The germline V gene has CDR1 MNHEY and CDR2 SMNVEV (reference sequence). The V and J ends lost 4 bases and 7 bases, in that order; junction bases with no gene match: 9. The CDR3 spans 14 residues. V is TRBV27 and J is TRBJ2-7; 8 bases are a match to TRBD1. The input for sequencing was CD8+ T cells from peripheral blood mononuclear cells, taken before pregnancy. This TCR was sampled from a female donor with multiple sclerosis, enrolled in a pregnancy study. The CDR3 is CASSWVTGAREQYF. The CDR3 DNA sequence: TGTGCCAGCAGTTGGGTGACAGGGGCGCGGGAGCAGTACTTC.